These T cell receptor beta chains were read from a single sample in a study of beta chain features in type 1 diabetes. Data came from immunoSEQ multiplex PCR; TCRdb stores just in-frame clones and leaves some out. This table holds approximately 730,000 clones, around an eighth found once. Sequencing used naive CD4+ T cells from blood. The receptors originated from a man in his late teens or twenties with type 1 diabetes. CDR3s include the opening cysteine and the closing phenylalanine or tryptophan. Fields, in order: J gene, clone size, V gene, D gene, CDR3 protein, CDR3 DNA. D genes are given only for firm matches. Clone size is given for some rows only: seen once, a few or many times, or a class if the clone is expanded.

j_call: TRBJ2-3
clone_size: few
v_call: TRBV7-9
d_call: TRBD2
cdr3_aa: CASSFSGGADTQYF
cdr3_nt: TGTGCCAGCAGCTTTAGCGGGGGGGCGGATACGCAGTATTTT

j_call: TRBJ1-2
clone_size: few
v_call: TRBV4-1
d_call: TRBD1
cdr3_aa: CASSHPGQGRGYTF
cdr3_nt: TGCGCCAGCAGCCATCCCGGACAGGGTCGTGGCTACACCTTC

j_call: TRBJ1-1
clone_size: .
v_call: TRBV7-3
d_call: .
cdr3_aa: CASSFYWNTEAFF
cdr3_nt: TGTGCCAGCAGCTTTTACTGGAACACTGAAGCTTTCTTT

j_call: TRBJ2-5
clone_size: .
v_call: TRBV4-1
d_call: .
cdr3_aa: CASSQDVGETQYF
cdr3_nt: TGCGCCAGCAGCCAAGACGTCGGAGAGACCCAGTACTTC

j_call: TRBJ2-3
clone_size: .
v_call: TRBV6-5
d_call: .
cdr3_aa: CASSYFGEGDTQYF
cdr3_nt: TGTGCCAGCAGTTACTTCGGGGAAGGAGATACGCAGTATTTT

j_call: TRBJ1-1
clone_size: few
v_call: TRBV27
d_call: TRBD1
cdr3_aa: CASRGPGTDNTEAFF
cdr3_nt: TGTGCCAGCAGAGGCCCCGGGACAGACAACACTGAAGCTTTCTTT

j_call: TRBJ2-1
clone_size: .
v_call: TRBV14
d_call: .
cdr3_aa: CASSQSPGAANYNEQFF
cdr3_nt: TGTGCCAGCAGCCAATCCCCGGGGGCGGCGAACTACAATGAGCAGTTCTTC

j_call: TRBJ2-5
clone_size: .
v_call: TRBV5-1
d_call: .
cdr3_aa: CASSGGTVGETQYF
cdr3_nt: TGCGCCAGCAGCGGCGGGACAGTCGGAGAGACCCAGTACTTC

j_call: TRBJ1-5
clone_size: few
v_call: TRBV13
d_call: .
cdr3_aa: CASSLGAAGPNQPQHF
cdr3_nt: TGTGCCAGCAGCTTAGGCGCGGCGGGCCCAAATCAGCCCCAGCATTTT

j_call: TRBJ1-2
clone_size: few
v_call: TRBV5-1
d_call: TRBD1
cdr3_aa: CASSHGQDSNYGYTF
cdr3_nt: TGCGCCAGCAGCCACGGACAGGATTCTAACTATGGCTACACCTTC

j_call: TRBJ1-5
clone_size: .
v_call: TRBV2
d_call: .
cdr3_aa: CASSEEGMGNQPQHF
cdr3_nt: TGTGCCAGCAGTGAAGAGGGAATGGGCAATCAGCCCCAGCATTTT

j_call: TRBJ1-2
clone_size: few
v_call: TRBV29-1
d_call: .
cdr3_aa: CSVDESYTF
cdr3_nt: TGCAGCGTTGACGAAAGCTACACCTTC

j_call: TRBJ2-1
clone_size: few
v_call: TRBV18
d_call: TRBD1
cdr3_aa: CASSPVGTGVHNEQFF
cdr3_nt: TGTGCCAGCTCACCGGTTGGGACAGGGGTCCACAATGAGCAGTTCTTC

j_call: TRBJ2-7
clone_size: .
v_call: TRBV10-3
d_call: .
cdr3_aa: CATRSRGSSEQYF
cdr3_nt: TGTGCCACCAGGTCGCGGGGCTCGAGCGAGCAGTACTTC

j_call: TRBJ1-6
clone_size: .
v_call: TRBV25-1
d_call: .
cdr3_aa: CASSESHSYNSPLHF
cdr3_nt: TGTGCCAGCAGTGAATCCCACTCCTATAATTCACCCCTCCACTTT

j_call: TRBJ2-1
clone_size: few
v_call: TRBV30
d_call: TRBD2
cdr3_aa: CAWTGLAVDEQFF
cdr3_nt: TGTGCCTGGACCGGACTAGCAGTCGATGAGCAGTTCTTC

j_call: TRBJ2-3
clone_size: .
v_call: TRBV30
d_call: TRBD2
cdr3_aa: CAWNLAGGADTQYF
cdr3_nt: TGTGCCTGGAACCTGGCGGGGGGGGCAGATACGCAGTATTTT

j_call: TRBJ2-5
clone_size: few
v_call: TRBV10-3
d_call: .
cdr3_aa: CAISESIGVETQYF
cdr3_nt: TGTGCCATCAGTGAGTCGATTGGTGTGGAGACCCAGTACTTC

j_call: TRBJ1-6
clone_size: .
v_call: TRBV30
d_call: TRBD1
cdr3_aa: CAWSGAQHRGSNSPLHF
cdr3_nt: TGTGCCTGGAGTGGGGCCCAGCACAGGGGGAGTAACTCACCCCTCCACTTT

j_call: TRBJ1-3
clone_size: few
v_call: TRBV2
d_call: .
cdr3_aa: CASIVEGGSGNTIYF
cdr3_nt: TGTGCCAGCATAGTGGAGGGCGGATCTGGAAACACCATATATTTT

j_call: TRBJ1-3
clone_size: few
v_call: TRBV4-1
d_call: .
cdr3_aa: CASSPTNRNTIYF
cdr3_nt: TGCGCCAGCAGCCCCACCAACAGAAACACCATATATTTT

j_call: TRBJ2-7
clone_size: few
v_call: TRBV2
d_call: .
cdr3_aa: CASSVLYEQYF
cdr3_nt: TGTGCCAGCAGTGTTTTGTACGAGCAGTACTTC

j_call: TRBJ2-2
clone_size: .
v_call: TRBV29-1
d_call: TRBD1
cdr3_aa: CSVRNQGRGYQSGELFF
cdr3_nt: TGCAGCGTCCGAAATCAGGGCAGGGGGTATCAGTCCGGGGAGCTGTTTTTT

j_call: TRBJ1-6
clone_size: .
v_call: TRBV2
d_call: .
cdr3_aa: CASTEAPDLSPLHF
cdr3_nt: TGTGCCAGCACCGAAGCCCCGGACTTGTCACCCCTCCACTTT

j_call: TRBJ2-5
clone_size: .
v_call: TRBV7-9
d_call: .
cdr3_aa: CASSSPPGTLQETQYF
cdr3_nt: TGTGCCAGCAGCTCACCCCCCGGGACATTACAAGAGACCCAGTACTTC

j_call: TRBJ2-2
clone_size: .
v_call: TRBV9
d_call: .
cdr3_aa: CASSTGPDTGELFF
cdr3_nt: TGTGCCAGCAGCACGGGACCCGACACCGGGGAGCTGTTTTTT

j_call: TRBJ1-5
clone_size: few
v_call: TRBV5-3
d_call: .
cdr3_aa: CARSSIFQPQHF
cdr3_nt: TGTGCCAGAAGCTCAATATTTCAGCCCCAGCATTTT

j_call: TRBJ2-1
clone_size: few
v_call: TRBV15
d_call: TRBD1
cdr3_aa: CATSRGWDRAYNEQFF
cdr3_nt: TGTGCCACCAGCAGAGGATGGGACAGGGCCTACAATGAGCAGTTCTTC

j_call: TRBJ1-5
clone_size: few
v_call: TRBV2
d_call: TRBD1
cdr3_aa: CASSELGQGEGLRQPQHF
cdr3_nt: TGTGCCAGCAGTGAACTTGGACAGGGGGAGGGATTGAGGCAGCCCCAGCATTTT

j_call: TRBJ1-6
clone_size: few
v_call: TRBV6-5
d_call: .
cdr3_aa: CASSYPRSPLHF
cdr3_nt: TGTGCCAGCAGTTACCCCCGTTCACCCCTCCACTTT

j_call: TRBJ1-1
clone_size: few
v_call: TRBV29-1
d_call: .
cdr3_aa: CSVEFRVKYDTEAFF
cdr3_nt: TGCAGCGTTGAATTCAGGGTTAAGTACGACACTGAAGCTTTCTTT

j_call: TRBJ1-3
clone_size: few
v_call: TRBV10-2
d_call: .
cdr3_aa: CASRDSGNTIYF
cdr3_nt: TGCGCCAGCAGGGACTCTGGAAACACCATATATTTT

j_call: TRBJ2-5
clone_size: .
v_call: TRBV6-1
d_call: .
cdr3_aa: CASSGGPWDGETQYF
cdr3_nt: TGTGCCAGCAGTGGTGGACCGTGGGATGGGGAGACCCAGTACTTC

j_call: TRBJ2-1
clone_size: few
v_call: TRBV7-8
d_call: .
cdr3_aa: CASSLEVGGSYNEQFF
cdr3_nt: TGTGCCAGCAGCTTAGAGGTGGGGGGCTCCTACAATGAGCAGTTCTTC

j_call: TRBJ2-5
clone_size: few
v_call: TRBV5-1
d_call: .
cdr3_aa: CASRADVWETQYF
cdr3_nt: TGCGCCAGCAGAGCGGACGTTTGGGAGACCCAGTACTTC

j_call: TRBJ1-3
clone_size: .
v_call: TRBV7-8
d_call: .
cdr3_aa: CASSLQGSGNTIYF
cdr3_nt: TGTGCCAGCAGCCTACAGGGATCTGGAAACACCATATATTTT

j_call: TRBJ1-1
clone_size: .
v_call: TRBV11-1
d_call: .
cdr3_aa: CASSLLQGNTEAFF
cdr3_nt: TGTGCCAGCAGCTTACTTCAGGGGAACACTGAAGCTTTCTTT

j_call: TRBJ1-2
clone_size: few
v_call: TRBV5-5
d_call: .
cdr3_aa: CASSSPGTEGEAYTF
cdr3_nt: TGTGCCAGCAGCTCCCCGGGAACCGAGGGGGAGGCCTACACCTTC

j_call: TRBJ1-3
clone_size: .
v_call: TRBV30
d_call: .
cdr3_aa: CAWSGTTGNTIYF
cdr3_nt: TGTGCCTGGAGTGGGACAACCGGAAACACCATATATTTT

j_call: TRBJ1-2
clone_size: .
v_call: TRBV13
d_call: TRBD1
cdr3_aa: CASSPRTGDGYTF
cdr3_nt: TGTGCCAGCAGCCCCCGGACAGGGGATGGCTACACCTTC

j_call: TRBJ1-1
clone_size: .
v_call: TRBV29-1
d_call: .
cdr3_aa: CSVEGQENTEAFF
cdr3_nt: TGCAGCGTTGAAGGGCAGGAGAACACTGAAGCTTTCTTT

j_call: TRBJ2-1
clone_size: few
v_call: TRBV14
d_call: .
cdr3_aa: CASSQPQGYEQFF
cdr3_nt: TGTGCCAGCAGCCAGCCTCAGGGGTATGAGCAGTTCTTC

j_call: TRBJ2-4
clone_size: .
v_call: TRBV7-9
d_call: .
cdr3_aa: CASSLPKNIQYF
cdr3_nt: TGTGCCAGCAGCTTGCCCAAAAACATTCAGTACTTC

j_call: TRBJ2-3
clone_size: .
v_call: TRBV6-4
d_call: .
cdr3_aa: CASSGDMNTQYF
cdr3_nt: TGTGCCAGCAGTGGGGACATGAATACGCAGTATTTT

j_call: TRBJ1-2
clone_size: .
v_call: TRBV30
d_call: .
cdr3_aa: CAWSVGLNYGYTF
cdr3_nt: TGTGCCTGGAGTGTAGGCCTTAACTATGGCTACACCTTC